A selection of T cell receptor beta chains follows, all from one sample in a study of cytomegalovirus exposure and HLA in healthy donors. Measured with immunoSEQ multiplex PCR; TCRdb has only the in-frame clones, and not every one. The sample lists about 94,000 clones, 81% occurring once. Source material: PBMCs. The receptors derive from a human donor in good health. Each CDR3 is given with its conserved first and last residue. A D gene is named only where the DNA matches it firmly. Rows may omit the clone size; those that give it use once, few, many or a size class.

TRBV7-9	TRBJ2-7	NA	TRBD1	CASSLYGQGDRSYEQYF	TGTGCCAGCAGCTTATACGGACAGGGCGACCGTTCCTACGAGCAGTACTTC
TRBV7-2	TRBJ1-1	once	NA	CASSTDRGYTEAFF	TGTGCCAGCAGCACTGACCGGGGGTACACTGAAGCTTTCTTT
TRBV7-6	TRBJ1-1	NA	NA	CASSIVGGQGTEAFF	TGTGCCAGCAGCATAGTCGGGGGGCAAGGCACTGAAGCTTTCTTT
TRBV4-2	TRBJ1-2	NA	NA	CASSQAPGGVDGYTF	TGTGCCAGCAGCCAAGCTCCTGGGGGCGTCGATGGCTACACCTTC
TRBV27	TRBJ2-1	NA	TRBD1	CASSPRDRGLPLYNEQFF	TGTGCCAGCAGTCCCAGGGACAGGGGGCTGCCTTTGTACAATGAGCAGTTCTTC
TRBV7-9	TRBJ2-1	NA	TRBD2	CASSPLRLAGGLAEQFF	TGTGCCAGCAGCCCTTTGAGGCTAGCGGGAGGGCTCGCTGAGCAGTTCTTC
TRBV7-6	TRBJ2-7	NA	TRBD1	CASSSLTGRYYEQYF	TGTGCCAGCAGCTCTCTGACAGGGCGGTATTACGAGCAGTACTTC
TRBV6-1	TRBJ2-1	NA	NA	CAGTSGSYNEQFF	TGTGCCGGGACATCTGGCTCCTACAATGAGCAGTTCTTC
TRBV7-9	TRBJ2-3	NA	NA	CASSRPGQTTDTQYF	TGTGCCAGCAGCCGTCCGGGACAAACGACAGATACGCAGTATTTT
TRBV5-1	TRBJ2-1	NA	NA	CASSSSGWDNNEQFF	TGCGCCAGCAGCTCATCAGGGTGGGACAACAATGAGCAGTTCTTC
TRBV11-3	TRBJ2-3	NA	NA	CASSLGGLSSTDTQYF	TGTGCCAGCAGCTTAGGGGGGCTATCTAGCACAGATACGCAGTATTTT
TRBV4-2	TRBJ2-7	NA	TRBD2	CASSPADTGLAGEGQYF	TGTGCCAGCAGCCCAGCCGACACGGGACTAGCGGGAGAGGGGCAGTACTTC
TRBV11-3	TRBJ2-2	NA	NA	CASTAVSGGELFF	TGTGCCAGCACCGCAGTGAGCGGCGGGGAGCTGTTTTTT
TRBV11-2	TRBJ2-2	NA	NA	CASCPDTGELFF	TGTGCCAGCTGTCCTGACACCGGGGAGCTGTTTTTT
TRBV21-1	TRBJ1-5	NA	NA	CASSTLGGDGTHQPQHF	TGTGCCAGCAGCACCCTGGGGGGGGATGGCACTCATCAGCCCCAGCATTTT
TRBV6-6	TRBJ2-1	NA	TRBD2	CASIIAGGPAEQFF	TGTGCCAGCATTATCGCGGGAGGGCCGGCTGAGCAGTTCTTC
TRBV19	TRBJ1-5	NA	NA	CASSTVGAQPQHF	TGTGCCAGTAGTACCGTAGGGGCGCAGCCCCAGCATTTT
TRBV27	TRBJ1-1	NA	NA	CASSLSSLGPRKSEAFF	TGTGCCAGCAGTTTATCCAGCCTTGGGCCACGGAAATCTGAAGCTTTCTTT
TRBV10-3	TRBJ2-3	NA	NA	CAISEFFDTQYF	TGTGCCATCAGTGAGTTCTTCGATACGCAGTATTTT
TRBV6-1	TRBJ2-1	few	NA	CATAGALNEQFF	TGTGCCACGGCGGGGGCCCTTAATGAGCAGTTCTTC
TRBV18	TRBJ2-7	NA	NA	CASSGQGGAYEQYF	TGTGCCAGCTCAGGCCAGGGGGGAGCCTACGAGCAGTACTTC
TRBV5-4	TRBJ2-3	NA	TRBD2	CASSPRTSGRVSGTDTQYF	TGTGCCAGCAGCCCCCGGACTAGCGGGAGGGTCTCGGGGACAGATACGCAGTATTTT
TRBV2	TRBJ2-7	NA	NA	CASSDGPSSYEQYF	TGTGCCAGCAGTGACGGTCCAAGCTCCTACGAGCAGTACTTC
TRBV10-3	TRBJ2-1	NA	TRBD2	CAIGPTLAGGYNEQFF	TGTGCCATTGGCCCCACGCTAGCGGGAGGTTACAATGAGCAGTTCTTC
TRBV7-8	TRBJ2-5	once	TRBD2	CASSPLAGGRKTQYF	TGTGCCAGCAGTCCGCTAGCGGGAGGTCGTAAGACCCAGTACTTC
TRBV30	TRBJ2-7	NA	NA	CAWRSERPYEQYF	TGTGCCTGGAGAAGCGAGCGCCCCTACGAGCAGTACTTC
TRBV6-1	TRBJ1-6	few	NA	CASSDSHSPLHF	TGTGCCAGCAGTGACAGTCATTCACCCCTCCACTTT
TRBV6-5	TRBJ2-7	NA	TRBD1	CASTSQGMSYEQYF	TGTGCCAGCACCTCACAGGGGATGTCCTACGAGCAGTACTTC